This TCR beta chain comes out of a study of shared clonotypes between healthy human individuals. Study results and limitations: Larger estimated richness was generally seen in naive subsets than in memory subsets.

Concerning this clone itself: The antigen is undetermined.

Here immunoSEQ multiplex PCR was the method, and the copy in TCRdb shows in-frame clones only, minus some. The table has fewer than 1.8 million clones, 98% to 99% seen once; the top ten hold roughly 0.35%. Germline-derived CDR1 and CDR2 are LGHNA and YSLEER. V lost 2 bases to trimming and J lost 0 bases, with 4 bases between them. The CDR3 loop spans 13 amino acids. The clonotype was recovered from a man aged 30 to 45 in good health. The J gene is TRBJ2-5, the V gene TRBV4-3, with D uncertain. The sequencing sample was made of naive CD4+ T cells sorted from blood. Noted subset: CD45RA+ positively selected. This chain's CDR3 is CASSQWYQETQYF. The CDR3, as DNA: TGCGCCAGCAGCCAATGGTACCAAGAGACCCAGTACTTC.